Following are 8 T cell receptor beta chains from one sample sequenced in a study of blood T cell repertoires in COVID-19. Assay used: immunoSEQ multiplex PCR; TCRdb lists only in-frame clones, some missing. Among about 130,000 clones listed, about 80% were seen once. Sample: peripheral blood. The receptors were gathered from a human donor in a cohort sampled during active COVID-19.

V gene TRBV5-1 combines with J gene TRBJ1-3, with TRBD1 identical over 7 bases. J lost 4 bases, V lost 7 bases, and 5 bases had no gene match. This CDR3 comprises 13 residues. Germline values: CDR1 SGHRS, CDR2 YFSETQ. The CDR3: CASRDSAGNTIYF. The CDR3 bases are TGCGCCAGCCGGGACAGCGCCGGAAACACCATATATTTT.

This clone has at least ten counts. The junction departs from the called germline gene at one end, perhaps through a read error. The chain links TRBV4-2 to TRBJ1-1; D not resolved. This CDR3 spans 16 amino acids. Looked up from germline, CDR1 is LGHNA and CDR2 is YNFKEQ. The CDR3 sequence: CASSQDRLGGNTEVFF. The CDR3 nucleotides read TGTGCCAGCAGCCAAGATCGTCTTGGAGGGAACACTGAAGTTTTCTTT.

This sequence joins TRBV2 and TRBJ1-2; D is perhaps TRBD1 (5 bases). V lost 0 bases and J 4 bases, leaving 15 bases between the germline ends. Per the germline V gene, CDR1 is SNHLY and CDR2 is FYNNEI. The CDR3 totals 16 residues. The CDR3 reads CASSEAGGVEVYGYTF. CDR3 DNA: TGTGCCAGCAGTGAAGCGGGAGGGGTGGAGGTCTATGGCTACACCTTC.

Concerning this clone: Different DNA sequences within this sample yield the same CDR3. V is TRBV12-3 or TRBV12-4 and J is TRBJ1-6; D is undetermined. V lost 3 bases to trimming and J lost 8 bases, with 8 bases between them. This CDR3 contains 13 residues. The CDR3 here is CASSLSGDSPLHF. In DNA form, the CDR3 reads TGTGCCAGCAGTTTGTCCGGGGATTCACCCCTCCACTTT.

The chain links TRBV28 to TRBJ1-5; perhaps TRBD1 as D (6 bases). Trimming cost V 8 bases and J 5 bases, with 10 bases left between them. CDR3 length: 12 amino acids. From germline, CDR1 is MDHEN and CDR2 SYDVKM. CDR3 sequence reads: CASLTGDQPQHF. CDR3 nucleotides: TGTGCCAGCTTGACAGGTGATCAGCCCCAGCATTTT. Variable domain in full (rest from reference TRBV28 and TRBJ1-5): DVKVTQSSRYLVKRTGEKVFLECVQDMDHENMFWYRQDPGLGLRLIYFSYDVKMKEKGDIPEGYSVSREKKERFSLILESASTNQTSMYLCASLTGDQPQHFGDGTRLSIL.

J is TRBJ2-5 and V is TRBV15; TRBD1 might be the D (5 bases). This CDR3 spans 14 amino acids. V was clipped by 1 base and J by 7 bases, with 13 bases between them. The germline V gene has CDR1 LNHNV and CDR2 YYDKDF (reference sequence). CDR3 in amino acids: CATSRADSYGTQYF. Here the CDR3 DNA reads TGTGCCACCAGCAGAGCCGACAGCTACGGGACCCAGTACTTC.

The chain has TRBV6-5 and TRBJ2-7, with 8 bases aligning to TRBD1. This CDR3 spans 15 amino acids. CDR1 and CDR2 (germline): MNHEY, SVGAGI. J gave up 2 bases and V 2 bases, and 5 bases lay outside the gene matches. CDR3 loop: CASSYRAGGPYEQYV. CDR3 nucleotide sequence: TGTGCCAGCAGTTACCGGGCAGGGGGCCCCTACGAGCAGTACGTC.

The rearrangement uses TRBV6-5 and TRBJ1-2, with 10 bases fitting TRBD1. The CDR3 totals 13 residues. J lost 6 bases, V lost 8 bases, and 6 bases had no gene match. The germline gives CDR1 MNHEY, CDR2 SVGAGI. CDR3 residues: CASRVGTGDGYTF. The CDR3 DNA reads TGTGCCAGCCGCGTAGGGACAGGGGATGGCTACACCTTC.